The 2 T cell receptor beta chains given below trace back to one sample, sequenced in a study of blood T cell repertoires in COVID-19. Measured with immunoSEQ multiplex PCR; TCRdb has only the in-frame clones, and not every one. Of about 180,000 clones in the sample, 86% were seen once. The sample consisted of peripheral blood. The receptors originated from a woman aged 25 to 45 with active or convalescent COVID-19.

This chain connects TRBV3-1 (or the pseudogene TRBV3-2) to TRBJ2-5; possibly TRBD2 for D (5 bases). The V gene's germline CDR1 is LGHDT and CDR2 YNNKEL (reference sequence). This CDR3 region has 13 residues. V was shortened by 4 bases and J by 7 bases, with 13 bases between the two germline ends. The chain's CDR3 is CASSPIGGGTQYF. CDR3 coding DNA: TGTGCCAGCAGCCCGATCGGAGGAGGGACCCAGTACTTC.

The chain carries TRBV19 and TRBJ1-5; unclear D gene. CDR1 LNHDA and CDR2 SQIVND come from the germline V gene (reference sequence). CDR3 length equals 15 residues. Trimming left V 6 bases short and J 0 bases short, with 12 bases between. The CDR3 sequence is CASSPNSYSNQPQHF. Here the CDR3 DNA reads TGTGCCAGTAGCCCCAACAGTTATAGCAATCAGCCCCAGCATTTT.